This T cell receptor (beta chain) was captured in a study of blood T cell repertoires in COVID-19. The overall study: Samples taken during acute and convalescent COVID-19 were collected in the United States, Italy and Spain. The cDNA or gDNA used as material had been derived from T cells, B-cell-depleted T cells, or PBMCs.

The CDR3 contains 17 residues. Germline V gene data show CDR1 as SEHNR and CDR2 as FQNEAQ (reference sequence). V gave up 5 bases and J gave up 0 bases; unmatched junction bases: 7. Original methodology: The assay estimated nucleated cells by amplifying reference gene primers. Clones were sequenced by immunoSEQ multiplex PCR, and TCRdb holds only the in-frame ones, with some missing. The DNA gave D and trimming, while V, J and clone size come from that table. The sample yields fewer than 250,000 clones, 75% to 90% seen once. The sequence was obtained from a man aged 35 to 55 with acute or convalescent COVID-19. The material sequenced was peripheral blood. The chain uses TRBV7-9 and TRBJ2-3; 11 bases agree with TRBD2. The DNA of the CDR3 is TGTGCCAGCAGCACATGGACTAGCGGGTATAGCACAGATACGCAGTATTTT. Translating gives CASSTWTSGYSTDTQYF.